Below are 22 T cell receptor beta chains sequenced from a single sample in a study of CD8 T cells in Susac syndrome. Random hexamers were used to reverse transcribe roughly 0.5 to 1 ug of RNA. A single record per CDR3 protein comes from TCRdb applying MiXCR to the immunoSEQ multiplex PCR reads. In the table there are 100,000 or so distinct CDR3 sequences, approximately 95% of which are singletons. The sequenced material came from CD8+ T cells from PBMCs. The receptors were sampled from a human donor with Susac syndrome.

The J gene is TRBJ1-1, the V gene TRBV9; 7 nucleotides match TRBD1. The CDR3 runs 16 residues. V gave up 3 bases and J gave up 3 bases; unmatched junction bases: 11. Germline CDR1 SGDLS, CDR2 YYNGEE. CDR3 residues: CASSASTGTWDTEAFF. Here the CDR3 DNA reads TGTGCCAGCAGCGCCTCGACAGGGACATGGGACACTGAAGCTTTCTTT.

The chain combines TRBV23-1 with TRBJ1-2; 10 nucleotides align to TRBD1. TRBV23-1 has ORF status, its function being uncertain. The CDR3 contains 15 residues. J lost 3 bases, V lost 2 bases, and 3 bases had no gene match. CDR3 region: CASSQEDRGDYGYTF. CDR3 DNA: TGCGCCAGCAGTCAAGAGGACAGGGGGGACTATGGCTACACCTTC.

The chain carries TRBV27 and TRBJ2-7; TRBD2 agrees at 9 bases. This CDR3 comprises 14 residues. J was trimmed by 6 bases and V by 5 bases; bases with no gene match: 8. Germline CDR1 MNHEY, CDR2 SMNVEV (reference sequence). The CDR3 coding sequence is TGTGCCAGCAGTAGTGTAGCGGGAGTATTCGAGCAGTACTTC. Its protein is CASSSVAGVFEQYF.

The CDR3 here is CSARLAAAYEQYF. The CDR3 DNA is TGCAGCGCTAGACTAGCGGCGGCCTACGAGCAGTACTTC. The chain combines TRBV29-1 with TRBJ2-7, with TRBD2 identical over 9 bases. The CDR3 contains 13 residues. V gave up 7 bases and J gave up 2 bases; unmatched junction bases: 6. CDR1 and CDR2 from the germline V gene are SQVTM and ANQGSEA.

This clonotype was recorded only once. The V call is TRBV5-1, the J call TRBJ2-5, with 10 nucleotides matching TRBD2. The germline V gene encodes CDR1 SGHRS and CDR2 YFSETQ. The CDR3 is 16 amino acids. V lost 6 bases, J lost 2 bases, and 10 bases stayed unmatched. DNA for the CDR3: TGCGCCAGCAAAGCGGGGGGGTCAATAATTCAAGAGACCCAGTACTTC. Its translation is CASKAGGSIIQETQYF.

CDR3 loop: CASRPSGTGDSPLHF. The CDR3 bases are TGTGCCAGCAGGCCCTCCGGGACAGGAGATTCACCCCTCCACTTT. The chain carries TRBV6-5 and TRBJ1-6, with 8 positions matching TRBD1. Germline-derived CDR1 and CDR2 are MNHEY and SVGAGI. The trim removed 6 bases at V and 8 bases at J, leaving 9 bases unmatched. There are 15 residues in the CDR3.

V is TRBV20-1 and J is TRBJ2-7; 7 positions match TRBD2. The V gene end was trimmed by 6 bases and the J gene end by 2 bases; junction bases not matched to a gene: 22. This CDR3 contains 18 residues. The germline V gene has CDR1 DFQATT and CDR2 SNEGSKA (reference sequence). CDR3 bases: TGCAGTGCGAGCTCGGGTGAAAGGGAAGGGACTATAACCTACGAGCAGTACTTC. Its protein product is CSASSGEREGTITYEQYF.

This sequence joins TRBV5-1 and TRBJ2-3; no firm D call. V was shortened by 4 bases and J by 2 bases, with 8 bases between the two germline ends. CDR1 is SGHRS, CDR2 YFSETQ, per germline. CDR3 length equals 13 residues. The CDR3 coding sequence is TGCGCCAGCAGCGAGGCAGACACAGATACGCAGTATTTT. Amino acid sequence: CASSEADTDTQYF.

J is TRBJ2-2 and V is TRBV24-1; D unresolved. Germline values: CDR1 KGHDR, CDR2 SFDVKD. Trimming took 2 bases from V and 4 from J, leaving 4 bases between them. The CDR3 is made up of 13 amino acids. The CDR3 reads CATSDSSTGELFF. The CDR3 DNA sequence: TGTGCCACCAGTGATTCCAGCACCGGGGAGCTGTTTTTT.

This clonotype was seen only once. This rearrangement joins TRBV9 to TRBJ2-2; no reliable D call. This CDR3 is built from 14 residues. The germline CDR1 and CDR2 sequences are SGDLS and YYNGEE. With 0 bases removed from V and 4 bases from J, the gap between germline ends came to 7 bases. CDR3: CASSVETTTGELFF. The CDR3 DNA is TGTGCCAGCAGCGTAGAGACGACCACCGGGGAGCTGTTTTTT.

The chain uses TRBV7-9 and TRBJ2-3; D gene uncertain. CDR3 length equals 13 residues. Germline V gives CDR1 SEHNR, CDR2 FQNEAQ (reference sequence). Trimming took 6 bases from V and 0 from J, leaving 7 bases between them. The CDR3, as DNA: TGTGCCAGCAGGGGGTGGAGCACAGATACGCAGTATTTT. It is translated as CASRGWSTDTQYF.

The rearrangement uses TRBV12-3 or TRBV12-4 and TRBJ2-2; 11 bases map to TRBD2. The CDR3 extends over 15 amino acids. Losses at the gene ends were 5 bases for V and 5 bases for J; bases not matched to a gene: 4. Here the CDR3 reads CASSPGLAETGELFF. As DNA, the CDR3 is TGTGCCAGCAGTCCGGGACTAGCGGAAACCGGGGAGCTGTTTTTT.

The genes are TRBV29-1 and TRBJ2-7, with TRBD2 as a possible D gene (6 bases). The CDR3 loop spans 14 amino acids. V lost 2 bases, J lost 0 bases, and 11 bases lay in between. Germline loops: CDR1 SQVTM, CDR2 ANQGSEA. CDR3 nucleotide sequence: TGCAGCGTTGAACTAGCGCAGAGCTCCTACGAGCAGTACTTC. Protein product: CSVELAQSSYEQYF.

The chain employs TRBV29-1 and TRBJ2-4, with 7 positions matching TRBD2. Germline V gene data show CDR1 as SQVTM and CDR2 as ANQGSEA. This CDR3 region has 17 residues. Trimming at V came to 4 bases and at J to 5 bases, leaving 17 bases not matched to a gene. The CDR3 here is CSVVRVGGSRGENIQYF. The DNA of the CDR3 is TGCAGCGTTGTACGGGTGGGCGGGAGTCGGGGGGAAAACATTCAGTACTTC.

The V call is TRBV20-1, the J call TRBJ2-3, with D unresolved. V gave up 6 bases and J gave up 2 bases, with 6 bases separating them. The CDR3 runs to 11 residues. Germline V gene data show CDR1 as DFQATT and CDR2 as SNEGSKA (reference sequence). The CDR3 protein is CSAPTTDTQYF. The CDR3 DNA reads TGCAGTGCACCAACCACAGATACGCAGTATTTT.

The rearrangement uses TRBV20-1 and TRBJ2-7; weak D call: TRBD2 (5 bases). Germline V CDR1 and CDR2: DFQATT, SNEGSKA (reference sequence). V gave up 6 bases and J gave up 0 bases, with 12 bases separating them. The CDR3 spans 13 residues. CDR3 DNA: TGCAGTGCCCCGAGGACTGCCTCCTACGAGCAGTACTTC. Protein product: CSAPRTASYEQYF.

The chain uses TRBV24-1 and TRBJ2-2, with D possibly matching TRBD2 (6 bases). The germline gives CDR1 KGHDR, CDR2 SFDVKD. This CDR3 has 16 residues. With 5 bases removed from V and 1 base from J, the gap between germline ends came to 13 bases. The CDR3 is CATSGRREGNTGELFF. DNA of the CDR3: TGTGCCACCAGTGGCCGGCGGGAAGGGAACACCGGGGAGCTGTTTTTT.

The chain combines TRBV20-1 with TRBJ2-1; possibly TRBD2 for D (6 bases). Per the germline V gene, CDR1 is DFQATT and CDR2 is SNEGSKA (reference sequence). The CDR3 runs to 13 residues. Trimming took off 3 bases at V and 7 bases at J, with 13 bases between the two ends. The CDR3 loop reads CSASRESGNEQFF. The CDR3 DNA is TGCAGTGCTAGCAGAGAAAGCGGGAATGAGCAGTTCTTC.

This CDR3 is CASSLLAGATGELFF. As DNA, the CDR3 is TGTGCCAGCAGTTTACTAGCGGGGGCGACCGGGGAGCTGTTTTTT. The rearrangement joins TRBV12-3 or TRBV12-4 to TRBJ2-2; 10 bases are a match to TRBD2. The V gene end was trimmed by 2 bases and the J gene end by 5 bases; junction bases not matched to a gene: 2. The CDR3 covers 15 residues.

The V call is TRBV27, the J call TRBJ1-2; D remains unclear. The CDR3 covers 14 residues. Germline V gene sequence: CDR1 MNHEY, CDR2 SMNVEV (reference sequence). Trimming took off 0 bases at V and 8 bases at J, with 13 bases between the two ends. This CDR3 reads CASSLSWEYGGYTF. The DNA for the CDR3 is TGTGCCAGCAGTTTATCGTGGGAGTATGGAGGCTACACCTTC.

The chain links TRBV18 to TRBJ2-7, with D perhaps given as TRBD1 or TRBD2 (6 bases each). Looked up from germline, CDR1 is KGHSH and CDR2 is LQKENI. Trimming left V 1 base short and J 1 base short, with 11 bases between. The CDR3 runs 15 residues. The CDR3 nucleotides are TGTGCCAGCTCACCACGGGGGGCGGAGTCCTACGAGCAGTACTTC. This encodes CASSPRGAESYEQYF.

CDR3 protein: CSVLRLSGGGSYEQYF. CDR3 in DNA: TGCAGCGTCCTCCGGCTCTCCGGGGGGGGTAGCTACGAGCAGTACTTC. The chain employs TRBV29-1 and TRBJ2-7; 8 bases are a match to TRBD2. The CDR3 totals 16 residues. V was clipped by 6 bases and J by 3 bases; unmatched bases: 16. Germline-derived CDR1 and CDR2 are SQVTM and ANQGSEA.